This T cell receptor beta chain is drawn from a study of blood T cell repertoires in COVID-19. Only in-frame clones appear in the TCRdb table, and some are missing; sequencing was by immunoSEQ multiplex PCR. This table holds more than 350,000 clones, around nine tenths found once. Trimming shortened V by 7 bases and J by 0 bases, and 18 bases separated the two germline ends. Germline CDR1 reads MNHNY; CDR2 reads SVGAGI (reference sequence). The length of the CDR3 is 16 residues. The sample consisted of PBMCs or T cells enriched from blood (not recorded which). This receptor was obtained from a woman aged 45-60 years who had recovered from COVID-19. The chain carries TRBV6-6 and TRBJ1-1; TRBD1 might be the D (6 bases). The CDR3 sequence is CASTGTSGHMNTEAFF. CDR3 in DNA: TGTGCCAGCACCGGGACCTCGGGACACATGAACACTGAAGCTTTCTTT.